This entry is about one TCR beta chain. The CDR3 is 13 residues long. The trim removed 4 bases at V and 7 bases at J, leaving 4 bases unmatched. The germline gives CDR1 SGHRS, CDR2 YFSETQ. The data were taken from a study of shared clonotypes between healthy human individuals. Investigators divided CD4+ cells into CD45RA+ naive and CD45RA-negative memory subsets. The table came from immunoSEQ multiplex PCR; TCRdb's copy has only in-frame clones and leaves some out. Of about 2.3 million clones listed, 85% to 95% are singletons. The sequence was obtained from a man aged 18 to 29 in good health. Some clones in this sample may be carry-over from other donors' samples. Sample: naive CD4+ T cells from PBMCs. Subset described: CD45RA+ positively selected. J is TRBJ1-2 and V is TRBV5-1, with TRBD1 identical over 10 bases. The CDR3 DNA is TGCGCCAGCAGCGCCCGGACAGGGGGTGGCTACACCTTC. This gives the protein CASSARTGGGYTF.